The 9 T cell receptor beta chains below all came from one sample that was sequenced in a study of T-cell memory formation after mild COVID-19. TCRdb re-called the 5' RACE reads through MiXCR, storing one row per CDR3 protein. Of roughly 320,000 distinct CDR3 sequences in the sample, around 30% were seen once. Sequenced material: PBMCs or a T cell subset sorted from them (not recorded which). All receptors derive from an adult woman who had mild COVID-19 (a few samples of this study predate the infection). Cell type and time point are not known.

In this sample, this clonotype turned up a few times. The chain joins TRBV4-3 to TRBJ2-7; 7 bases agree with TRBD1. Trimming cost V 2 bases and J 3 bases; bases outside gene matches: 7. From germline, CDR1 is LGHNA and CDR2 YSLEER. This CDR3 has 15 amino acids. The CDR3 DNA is TGCGCCAGCAGCCAATTGGCCACAGGGGACTACGAGCAGTACTTC. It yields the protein CASSQLATGDYEQYF.

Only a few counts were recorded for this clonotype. CDR3 nucleotide sequence: TGTGCCAGCAGTGAACCCGGGCCTACGACGGGGCGCCCTACGACCCAGTACTTC. Its translation is CASSEPGPTTGRPTTQYF. The chain is built from TRBV25-1 and TRBJ2-7, with D perhaps matching TRBD1 or TRBD2 (5 bases each). The J call may be incorrect, as the DNA end agrees better with TRBJ2-5. The CDR3 is 18 amino acids. The germline V gene encodes CDR1 MGHDK and CDR2 SYGVNS.

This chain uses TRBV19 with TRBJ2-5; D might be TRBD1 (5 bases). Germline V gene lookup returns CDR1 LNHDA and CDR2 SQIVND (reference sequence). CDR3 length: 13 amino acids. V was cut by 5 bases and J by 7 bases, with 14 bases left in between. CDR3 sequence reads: CASSYGQFGTQYF. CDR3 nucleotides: TGTGCCAGTAGTTACGGACAATTTGGGACCCAGTACTTC.

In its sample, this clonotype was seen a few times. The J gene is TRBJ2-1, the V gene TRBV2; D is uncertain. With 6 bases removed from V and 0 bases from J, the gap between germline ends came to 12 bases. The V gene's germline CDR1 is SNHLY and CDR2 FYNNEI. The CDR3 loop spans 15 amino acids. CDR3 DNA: TGTGCCAGCAGCCCCCCGTTCAGCTCCTACAATGAGCAGTTCTTC. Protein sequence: CASSPPFSSYNEQFF.

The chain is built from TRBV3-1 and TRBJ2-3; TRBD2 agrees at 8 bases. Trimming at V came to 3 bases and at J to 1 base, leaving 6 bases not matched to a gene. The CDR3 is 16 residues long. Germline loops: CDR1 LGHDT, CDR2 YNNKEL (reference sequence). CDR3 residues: CASSHGNSGGTDTQYF. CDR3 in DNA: TGTGCCAGCAGCCACGGGAATAGCGGGGGCACAGATACGCAGTATTTT.

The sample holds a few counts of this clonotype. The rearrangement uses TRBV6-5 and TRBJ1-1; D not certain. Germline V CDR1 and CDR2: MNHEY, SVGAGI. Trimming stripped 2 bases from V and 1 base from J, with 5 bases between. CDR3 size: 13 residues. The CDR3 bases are TGTGCCAGCAGTTACACGGAGAACACTGAAGCTTTCTTT. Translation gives CASSYTENTEAFF.

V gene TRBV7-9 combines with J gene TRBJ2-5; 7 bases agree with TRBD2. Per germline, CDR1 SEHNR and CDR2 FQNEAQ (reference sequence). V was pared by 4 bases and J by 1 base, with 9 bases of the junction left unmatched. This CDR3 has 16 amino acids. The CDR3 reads CASSSTGTIGQETQYF. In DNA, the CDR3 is TGTGCCAGCAGCTCAACCGGGACTATTGGCCAAGAGACCCAGTACTTC.

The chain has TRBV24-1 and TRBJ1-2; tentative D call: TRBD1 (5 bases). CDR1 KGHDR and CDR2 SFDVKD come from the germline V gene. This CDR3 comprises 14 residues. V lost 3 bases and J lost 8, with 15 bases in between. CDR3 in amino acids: CATSDGPRVGGYTF. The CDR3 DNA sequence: TGTGCCACCAGTGATGGCCCCAGGGTAGGCGGCTACACCTTC.

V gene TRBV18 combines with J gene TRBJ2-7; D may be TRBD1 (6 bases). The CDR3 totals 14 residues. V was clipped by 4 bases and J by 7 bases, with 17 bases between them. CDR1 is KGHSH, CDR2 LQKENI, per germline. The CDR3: CASSRAGASGEQYF. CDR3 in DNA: TGTGCCAGCTCACGGGCAGGGGCTTCGGGGGAGCAGTACTTC.